This TCR beta chain stems from a study of tumor-infiltrating lymphocytes in primary liver carcinoma. In the study overall: Staging of the tumors gave T1-T3 N0M0, with widths of about 4.2 to 10 cm.

The tissue used was unsorted bulk material of about 19-33 mg. RNA and DNA were co-extracted from it with the AllPrep DNA/RNA mini kit. Each tumor was sampled at four poles and its centre. This CDR3 has 16 residues. After removal of 5 bases from V and 1 base from J, the junction contained 8 bases not matched to a gene. The germline V gene has CDR1 SGHNT and CDR2 YYREEE (reference sequence). Researchers generated TCR beta cDNA from 500 to 600 ng of total RNA, relying on a constant-region primer. A slightly modified ARM-PCR protocol with three nested multiplex PCR rounds produced these TCR beta libraries. The first two PCR rounds, around 10 cycles each, used TRBV1-TRBV30 forward primers and a C-beta reverse primer. TCRdb processed the multiplex PCR reads anew with MiXCR; each CDR3 protein has one entry. This table holds more than 40,000 distinct CDR3 sequences, 60% to 85% found once.

The receptor's source is a man aged 40-49 years with primary liver carcinoma and hepatitis B virus infection. Sequencing was done on a sample of liver tumor tissue from sampling region 5. The subset was: tumor region T5, tumor centre. V and J are TRBV5-4 and TRBJ2-5; TRBD1 matches 10 bases. DNA of the CDR3: TGTGCCAGCAGACTACCGGGACAGGGGTCCCAAGAGACCCAGTACTTC. Its translation: CASRLPGQGSQETQYF.